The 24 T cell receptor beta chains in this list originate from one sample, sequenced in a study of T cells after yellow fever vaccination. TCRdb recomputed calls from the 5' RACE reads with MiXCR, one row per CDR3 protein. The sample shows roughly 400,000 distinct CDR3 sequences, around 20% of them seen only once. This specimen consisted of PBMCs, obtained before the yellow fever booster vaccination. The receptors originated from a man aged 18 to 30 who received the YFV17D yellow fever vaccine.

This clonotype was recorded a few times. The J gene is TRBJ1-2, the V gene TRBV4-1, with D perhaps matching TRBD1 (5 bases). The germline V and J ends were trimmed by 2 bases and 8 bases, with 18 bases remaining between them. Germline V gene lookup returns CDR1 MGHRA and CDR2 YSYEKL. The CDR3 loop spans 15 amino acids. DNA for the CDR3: TGCGCCAGCAGCCAAACGGGACTAAGGGAGGAGGGCTACACCTTC. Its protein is CASSQTGLREEGYTF.

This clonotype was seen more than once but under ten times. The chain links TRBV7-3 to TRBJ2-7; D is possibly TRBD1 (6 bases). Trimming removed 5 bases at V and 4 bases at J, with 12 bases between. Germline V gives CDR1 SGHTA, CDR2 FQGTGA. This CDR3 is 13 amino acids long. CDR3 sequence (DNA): TGTGCCAGCAGCCCAGGGGACGGGTACGAGCAGTACTTC. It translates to CASSPGDGYEQYF.

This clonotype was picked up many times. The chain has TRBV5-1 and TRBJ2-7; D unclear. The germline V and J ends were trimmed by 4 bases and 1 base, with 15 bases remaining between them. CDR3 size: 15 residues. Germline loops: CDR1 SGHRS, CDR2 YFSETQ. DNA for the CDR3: TGCGCCAGCAGCCCGGACGGATTATCTTCCTACGAGCAGTACTTC. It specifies CASSPDGLSSYEQYF. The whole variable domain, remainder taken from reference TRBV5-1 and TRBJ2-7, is KAGVTQTPRYLIKTRGQQVTLSCSPISGHRSVSWYQQTPGQGLQFLFEYFSETQRNKGNFPGRFSGRQFSNSRSEMNVSTLELGDSALYLCASSPDGLSSYEQYFGPGTRLTVT.

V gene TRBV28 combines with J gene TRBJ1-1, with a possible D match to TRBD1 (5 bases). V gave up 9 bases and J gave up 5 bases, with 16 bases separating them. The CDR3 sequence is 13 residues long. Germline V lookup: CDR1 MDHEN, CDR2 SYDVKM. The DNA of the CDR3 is TGTGCCAGTATAGGGACTTGGGGGACTGAAGCTTTCTTT. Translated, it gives CASIGTWGTEAFF.

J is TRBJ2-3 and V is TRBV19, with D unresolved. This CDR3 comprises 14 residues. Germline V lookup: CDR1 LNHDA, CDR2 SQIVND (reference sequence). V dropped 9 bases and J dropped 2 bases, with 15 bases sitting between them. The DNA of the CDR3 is TGTGCCAGCCGACCGTCGGATTACACAGATACGCAGTATTTT. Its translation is CASRPSDYTDTQYF.

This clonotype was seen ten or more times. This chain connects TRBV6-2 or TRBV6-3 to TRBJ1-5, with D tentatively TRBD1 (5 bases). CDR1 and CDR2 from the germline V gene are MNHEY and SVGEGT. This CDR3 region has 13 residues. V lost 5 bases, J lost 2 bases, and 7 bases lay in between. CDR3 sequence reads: CASSEQGNQPQHF. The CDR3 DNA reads TGTGCCAGCAGTGAACAGGGCAATCAGCCCCAGCATTTT.

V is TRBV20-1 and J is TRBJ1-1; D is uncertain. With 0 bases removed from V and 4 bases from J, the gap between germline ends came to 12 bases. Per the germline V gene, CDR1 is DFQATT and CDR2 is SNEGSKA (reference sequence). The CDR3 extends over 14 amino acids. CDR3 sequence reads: CSARDAGFGTEAFF. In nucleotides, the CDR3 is TGCAGTGCTAGAGATGCGGGGTTTGGCACTGAAGCTTTCTTT.

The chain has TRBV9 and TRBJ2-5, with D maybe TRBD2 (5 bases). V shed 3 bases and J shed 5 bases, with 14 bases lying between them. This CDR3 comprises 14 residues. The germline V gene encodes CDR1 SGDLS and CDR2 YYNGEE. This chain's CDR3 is CASSASRGGETQYF. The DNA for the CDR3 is TGTGCCAGCAGCGCCAGCCGGGGTGGGGAGACCCAGTACTTC.

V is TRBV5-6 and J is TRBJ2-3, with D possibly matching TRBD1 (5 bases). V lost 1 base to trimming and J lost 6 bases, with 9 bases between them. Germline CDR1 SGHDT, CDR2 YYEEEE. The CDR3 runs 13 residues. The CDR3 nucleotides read TGTGCCAGCAGCTTGAAGGGGCGGGATACGCAGTATTTT. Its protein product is CASSLKGRDTQYF.

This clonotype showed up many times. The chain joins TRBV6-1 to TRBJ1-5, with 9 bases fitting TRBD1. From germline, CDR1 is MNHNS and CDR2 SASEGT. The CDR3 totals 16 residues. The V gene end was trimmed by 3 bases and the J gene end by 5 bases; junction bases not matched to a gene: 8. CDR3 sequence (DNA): TGTGCCAGCAGTGACCCCGGACAGGGGAGGGATCAGCCCCAGCATTTT. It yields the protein CASSDPGQGRDQPQHF.

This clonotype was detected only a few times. This CDR3 is CASTPRVGQGVYEQYF. CDR3 nucleotide sequence: TGTGCCAGCACCCCTCGGGTGGGACAGGGAGTCTACGAGCAGTACTTC. The chain employs TRBV6-5 and TRBJ2-7, with 9 bases matching TRBD1. The V gene's germline CDR1 is MNHEY and CDR2 SVGAGI. This CDR3 region has 16 residues. V lost 7 bases to trimming and J lost 3 bases; unmatched junction nucleotides: 13.

This CDR3 is CSANERTGGRGEQYV. The CDR3 DNA sequence: TGCAGTGCTAACGAGCGGACAGGGGGCCGAGGGGAGCAGTACGTC. The gene calls are TRBV20-1 and TRBJ2-7, with 11 positions matching TRBD1. The V gene's germline CDR1 is DFQATT and CDR2 SNEGSKA (reference sequence). V lost 4 bases, J lost 7 bases, and 12 bases stayed unmatched. This CDR3 spans 15 amino acids.

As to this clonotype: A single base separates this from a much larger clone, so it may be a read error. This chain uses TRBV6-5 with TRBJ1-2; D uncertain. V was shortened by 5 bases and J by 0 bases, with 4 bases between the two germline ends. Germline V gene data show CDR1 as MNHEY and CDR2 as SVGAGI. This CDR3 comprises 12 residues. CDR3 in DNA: TGTGCCAGCAGTCCCGCTAACTATGGCTACACCTTC. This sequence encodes CASSPANYGYTF.

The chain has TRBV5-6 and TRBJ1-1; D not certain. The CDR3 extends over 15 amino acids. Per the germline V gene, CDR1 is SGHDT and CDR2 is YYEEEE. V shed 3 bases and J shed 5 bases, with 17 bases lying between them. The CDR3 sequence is CASSWWTRTETEAFF. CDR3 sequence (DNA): TGTGCCAGCAGCTGGTGGACTCGGACGGAGACTGAAGCTTTCTTT.

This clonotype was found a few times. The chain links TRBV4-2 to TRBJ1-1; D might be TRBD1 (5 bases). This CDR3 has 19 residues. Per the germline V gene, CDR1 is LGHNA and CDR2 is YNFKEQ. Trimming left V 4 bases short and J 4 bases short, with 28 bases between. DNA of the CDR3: TGTGCCAGCAGCCCCCTCAGACGAGGGGCGGCCCGGGCGTCCACTGAAGCTTTCTTT. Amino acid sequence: CASSPLRRGAARASTEAFF.

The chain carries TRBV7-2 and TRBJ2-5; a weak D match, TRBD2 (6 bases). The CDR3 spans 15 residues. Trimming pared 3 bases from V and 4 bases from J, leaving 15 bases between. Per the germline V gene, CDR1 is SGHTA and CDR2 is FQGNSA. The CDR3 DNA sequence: TGTGCCAGCAGCTTCGGAGGGGCGGTTGGAGAGACCCAGTACTTC. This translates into CASSFGGAVGETQYF.

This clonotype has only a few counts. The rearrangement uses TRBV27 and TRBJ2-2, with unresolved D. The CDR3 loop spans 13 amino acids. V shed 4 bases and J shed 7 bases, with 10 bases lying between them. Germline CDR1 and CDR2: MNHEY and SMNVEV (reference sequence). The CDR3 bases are TGTGCCAGCAGTTCCATAGCTGGCGGGGAGCTGTTTTTT. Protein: CASSSIAGGELFF.

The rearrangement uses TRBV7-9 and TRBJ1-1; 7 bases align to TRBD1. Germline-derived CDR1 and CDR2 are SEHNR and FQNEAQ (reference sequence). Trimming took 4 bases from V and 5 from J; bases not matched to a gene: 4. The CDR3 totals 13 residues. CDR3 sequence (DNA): TGTGCCAGCAGCTCGACAGGGTGGACTGAAGCTTTCTTT. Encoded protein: CASSSTGWTEAFF.

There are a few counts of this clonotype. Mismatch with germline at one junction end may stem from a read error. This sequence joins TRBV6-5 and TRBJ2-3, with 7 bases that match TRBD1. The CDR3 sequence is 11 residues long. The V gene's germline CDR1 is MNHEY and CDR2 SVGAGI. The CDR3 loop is CGTADADTQYF. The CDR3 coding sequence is TGCGGGACAGCCGATGCGGATACGCAGTATTTT.

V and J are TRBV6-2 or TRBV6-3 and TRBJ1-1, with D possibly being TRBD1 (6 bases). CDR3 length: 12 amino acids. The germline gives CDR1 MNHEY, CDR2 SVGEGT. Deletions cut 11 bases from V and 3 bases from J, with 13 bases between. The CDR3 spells CAHSRGYTEAFF. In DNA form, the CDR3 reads TGTGCCCACTCCAGGGGATACACTGAAGCTTTCTTT.

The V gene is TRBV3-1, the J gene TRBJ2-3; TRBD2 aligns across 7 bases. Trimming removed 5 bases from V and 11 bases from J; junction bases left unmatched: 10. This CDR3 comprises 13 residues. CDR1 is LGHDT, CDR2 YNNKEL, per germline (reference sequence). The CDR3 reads CASSARDYGEQYF. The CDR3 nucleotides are TGTGCCAGCAGCGCTCGGGACTACGGGGAGCAGTATTTT.

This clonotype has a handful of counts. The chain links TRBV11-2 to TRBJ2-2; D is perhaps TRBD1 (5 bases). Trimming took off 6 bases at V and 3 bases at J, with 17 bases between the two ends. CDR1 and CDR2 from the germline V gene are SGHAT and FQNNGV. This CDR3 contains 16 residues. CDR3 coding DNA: TGTGCCAGCAGTCCTGTGGCAGGGATTCACACCGGGGAGCTGTTTTTT. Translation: CASSPVAGIHTGELFF. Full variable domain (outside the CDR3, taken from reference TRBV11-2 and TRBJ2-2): EAGVAQSPRYKIIEKRQSVAFWCNPISGHATLYWYQQILGQGPKLLIQFQNNGVVDDSQLPKDRFSAERLKGVDSTLKIQPAKLEDSAVYLCASSPVAGIHTGELFFGEGSRLTVL.

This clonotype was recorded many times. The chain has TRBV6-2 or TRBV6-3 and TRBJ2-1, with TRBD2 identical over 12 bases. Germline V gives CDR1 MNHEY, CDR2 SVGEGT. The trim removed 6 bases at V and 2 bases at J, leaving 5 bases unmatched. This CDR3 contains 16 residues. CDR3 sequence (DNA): TGTGCCAGCAGCCTAGGACTAGCGGGGCCCTACAATGAGCAGTTCTTC. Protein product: CASSLGLAGPYNEQFF.

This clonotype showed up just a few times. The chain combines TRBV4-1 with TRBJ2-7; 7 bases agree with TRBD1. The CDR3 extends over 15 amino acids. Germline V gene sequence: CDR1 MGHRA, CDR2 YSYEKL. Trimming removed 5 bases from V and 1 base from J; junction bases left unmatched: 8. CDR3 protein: CASSARDSNSYEQYF. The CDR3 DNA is TGCGCCAGCAGCGCCCGGGACAGTAATTCCTACGAGCAGTACTTC.